The rows below give T cell receptor beta chains drawn from one sample of a study of metastatic and nonmetastatic thyroid tumors. TCRdb re-clonotyped the PCR reads through MiXCR. The sample lists 30,000 to 40,000 clones; about 15% were seen once. Sequencing was performed on blood. The source of these receptors is a female donor with papillary thyroid cancer or a benign thyroid nodule (not recorded which). Some clones in this sample may be carry-over from other donors' samples. CDR3s leave out the opening cysteine and the closing phenylalanine or tryptophan. Fields, in order: D gene, clone size, V gene, J gene, CDR3 protein. The D gene is left open where the match is weak. Only part of the rows carry a size: once, few, many, or a class if the clone is expanded.

TRBD1	.	TRBV11-2	TRBJ2-1	AISPDRGGRNEQF
.	many	TRBV25-1	TRBJ2-2	ASSEYRDTGELF
.	many	TRBV3-1	TRBJ1-1	ASSQTSTAF
.	many	TRBV19	TRBJ2-4	ASSDDRSPLAKNIQY
.	.	TRBV10-3	TRBJ2-7	AISGGVGGYEQY
.	few	TRBV19	TRBJ1-5	ASSGAGTPDQPQH
.	many	TRBV28	TRBJ2-5	ASSSQDFQETQY
.	many	TRBV2	TRBJ1-1	ASRLIGTQAF
.	many	TRBV5-4	TRBJ1-6	ASSLYGGYNSPLH
TRBD1	few	TRBV6-6	TRBJ2-7	ASSYRRTGTYGGDEQY
.	many	TRBV7-3	TRBJ2-2	ASSTDTGELF
.	.	TRBV2	TRBJ1-6	ARSTGVGTYNSPLH